One and the same sample provided the 5 T cell receptor beta chains below, sequenced in a study of T cell changes during pregnancy in multiple sclerosis. Repertoires were generated with immunoSEQ multiplex PCR, while TCRdb's copy carries only in-frame clones and drops some. The sample yields around 130,000 clones, about 96% seen once. The sample was peripheral blood, taken after pregnancy. These receptors all stem from a female donor with multiple sclerosis, enrolled in a pregnancy study.

This clone was seen only once. The chain recombines TRBV11-3 with TRBJ2-7, with 11 bases identical to TRBD2. The CDR3 is 17 residues long. In germline, CDR1 is SGHNT, CDR2 YENEEA. V shed 4 bases, J shed 1 base, and the junction held 9 bases outside the gene matches. The CDR3 DNA reads TGTGCCAGCAGCTCAGGAGCCGGGACTAGCGGTTCCTACGAGCAGTACTTC. Translated: CASSSGAGTSGSYEQYF.

The chain is built from TRBV15 and TRBJ1-1; 9 bases align to TRBD1. Per germline, CDR1 LNHNV and CDR2 YYDKDF (reference sequence). The CDR3 totals 13 residues. The V and J ends lost 4 bases and 9 bases, in that order; junction bases with no gene match: 6. CDR3: CATSTGDRAKAFF. CDR3 nucleotides: TGTGCCACCAGCACGGGGGACAGGGCAAAAGCTTTCTTT.

The chain is built from TRBV5-1 and TRBJ2-2; maybe TRBD1 (6 bases). CDR1 SGHRS and CDR2 YFSETQ come from the germline V gene. Trimming cost V 3 bases and J 7 bases, with 13 bases left between them. The CDR3 consists of 14 residues. CDR3 DNA: TGCGCCAGCAGCTGGGACACGTCCGTCGGGGAGCTGTTTTTT. Amino acid sequence: CASSWDTSVGELFF.

The V gene is TRBV2, the J gene TRBJ2-7; 8 bases match TRBD1. Germline V gene sequence: CDR1 SNHLY, CDR2 FYNNEI. V trimming: 6 bases; J trimming: 1 base; junction bases outside the gene matches: 5. CDR3 length: 14 residues. The CDR3 nucleotides read TGTGCCAGCAGCGGACAGGGTAGTTCCTACGAGCAGTACTTC. Translated, it gives CASSGQGSSYEQYF.

The chain carries TRBV7-2 and TRBJ2-7; D uncertain. V dropped 3 bases and J dropped 3 bases, with 9 bases sitting between them. This CDR3 region has 13 residues. Germline V gene data show CDR1 as SGHTA and CDR2 as FQGNSA. The CDR3 nucleotides are TGTGCCAGCAGCTTTGATGCAGGCTACGAGCAGTACTTC. Its protein is CASSFDAGYEQYF.